Presented here are 7 T cell receptor beta chains from one specimen sequenced in a study of TIL therapy for anti-PD-1-resistant metastatic lung cancer. This was the immunoSEQ v3 assay. Assay: immunoSEQ multiplex PCR; the TCRdb copy retains only in-frame clones and omits some. The sample holds 20,000 to 30,000 clones, 63% seen once. Time point reported: pre-treatment sample, taken before nivolumab and TIL therapy. Most excised metastases sampled were pleural nodules or supraclavicular lymph nodes. Material: tumor tissue, obtained at baseline. The source of these receptors is a woman aged 30 to 85 with non-small cell lung cancer.

This clone was picked up one time. This chain uses TRBV9 with TRBJ2-2, with 9 bases matching TRBD2. Germline CDR1 SGDLS, CDR2 YYNGEE. The V gene end was trimmed by 0 bases and the J gene end by 3 bases; junction bases not matched to a gene: 9. This CDR3 is 18 amino acids long. CDR3 sequence: CASSVAGTSFSHTGELFF. In DNA form, the CDR3 reads TGTGCCAGCAGCGTAGCCGGGACTAGCTTCAGTCACACCGGGGAGCTGTTTTTT. The complete variable domain, with remaining parts taken from reference TRBV9 and TRBJ2-2, reads DSGVTQTPKHLITATGQRVTLRCSPRSGDLSVYWYQQSLDQGLQFLIQYYNGEERAKGNILERFSAQQFPDLHSELNLSSLELGDSALYFCASSVAGTSFSHTGELFFGEGSRLTVL.

The rearrangement joins TRBV30 to TRBJ2-1; D call uncertain. The germline CDR1 and CDR2 sequences are GTSNPN and SVGIG (reference sequence). Trimming cost V 2 bases and J 2 bases, with 13 bases left between them. The CDR3 has 15 residues. The DNA of the CDR3 is TGTGCCTGGAGTAGGATAGCTGGACCCTACAATGAGCAGTTCTTC. Translation: CAWSRIAGPYNEQFF.

In its sample, this clone was seen once. The rearrangement joins TRBV6-1 to TRBJ2-1; 7 nucleotides align to TRBD2. After removal of 1 base from V and 6 bases from J, the junction contained 15 bases not matched to a gene. Germline V gives CDR1 MNHNS, CDR2 SASEGT. The CDR3 contains 18 residues. The DNA for the CDR3 is TGTGCCAGCAGTGAAGAAGAAGCGGGAATTAGACTCGCCAATGAGCAGTTCTTC. Translating it yields CASSEEEAGIRLANEQFF.

V and J are TRBV7-2 and TRBJ1-2; D call uncertain. This CDR3 contains 14 residues. Germline CDR1 and CDR2: SGHTA and FQGNSA. V lost 4 bases and J lost 5, with 14 bases in between. The CDR3 DNA sequence: TGTGCCAGCAGCTCTGGAGTTGGGTATTATGGCTACACCTTC. Protein: CASSSGVGYYGYTF.

This rearrangement joins TRBV11-2 to TRBJ2-1; D is ambiguous. The CDR3 covers 14 residues. V was clipped by 4 bases and J by 2 bases, with 9 bases between them. Germline loops: CDR1 SGHAT, CDR2 FQNNGV. The CDR3 nucleotides read TGTGCCAGCAGCTCCTCAAGGACCTACAATGAGCAGTTCTTC. This gives the protein CASSSSRTYNEQFF.

The chain joins TRBV6-5 to TRBJ1-4; TRBD1 matches at 7 bases. This CDR3 spans 15 amino acids. In germline, CDR1 is MNHEY, CDR2 SVGAGI. The junction had 11 bases not matched to a gene; V was cut back by 6 bases and J by 7 bases. DNA for the CDR3: TGTGCCAGCAGAAACAGGGGCGGTAATAGTGAAAAACTGTTTTTT. It is translated as CASRNRGGNSEKLFF.

The chain employs TRBV15 and TRBJ2-5; maybe TRBD1 (5 bases). This CDR3 has 13 residues. The V and J ends lost 0 bases and 4 bases respectively, with 6 bases between them. Per the germline V gene, CDR1 is LNHNV and CDR2 is YYDKDF (reference sequence). CDR3 bases: TGTGCCACCAGCAGAGATCAGGGAGAGACCCAGTACTTC. Translation gives CATSRDQGETQYF. Drawing the rest from reference TRBV15 and TRBJ2-5, the complete variable domain is DAMVIQNPRYQVTQFGKPVTLSCSQTLNHNVMYWYQQKSSQAPKLLFHYYDKDFNNEADTPDNFQSRRPNTSFCFLDIRSPGLGDTAMYLCATSRDQGETQYFGPGTRLLVL.